The 9 T cell receptor beta chains below were found in one sample sequenced in a study of long-term antiretroviral therapy in people with HIV. The assay, immunoSEQ v3.0, was run at survey level. Sequencing was performed with immunoSEQ multiplex PCR; in TCRdb, only in-frame clones are kept and a portion is missing. This repertoire shows fewer than 30,000 clones, 70% to 90% found once; its top ten account for about 5%. The material sequenced was unsorted PBMCs, taken 0.8 years after starting antiretroviral therapy. The receptors stem from a woman younger than 45 with HIV.

The chain is built from TRBV7-6 and TRBJ1-3; D ambiguous. Trimming took 5 bases from V and 1 from J, leaving 3 bases between them. This CDR3 comprises 12 residues. Germline V gene lookup returns CDR1 SGHVS and CDR2 FNYEAQ. CDR3 sequence: CASSPSGNTIYF. As DNA, the CDR3 is TGTGCCAGCAGCCCATCTGGAAACACCATATATTTT.

This sequence joins TRBV4-1 and TRBJ1-6, with unresolved D. V was cut by 4 bases and J by 0 bases, with 13 bases left in between. CDR3 size: 17 residues. Germline V CDR1 and CDR2: MGHRA, YSYEKL. CDR3 nucleotide sequence: TGCGCCAGCAGCCCCGGGCCGACGAGCTCCTATAATTCACCCCTCCACTTT. Translating it yields CASSPGPTSSYNSPLHF.

In DNA, the CDR3 is TGTGCCAGCACTCTAGACAGGCTAGTGAACACTGAAGCTTTCTTT. Its translation is CASTLDRLVNTEAFF. This chain joins TRBV11-2 and TRBJ1-1; D possibly corresponds to TRBD1 (6 bases). Germline loops: CDR1 SGHAT, CDR2 FQNNGV. V lost 7 bases, J lost 0 bases, and 15 bases lay in between. This CDR3 is built from 15 residues.

The chain joins TRBV7-2 to TRBJ2-1, with no clear D. CDR1 is SGHTA and CDR2 is FQGNSA in the germline V gene. The V and J ends lost 5 bases and 7 bases respectively, with 15 bases between them. The length of the CDR3 is 14 residues. The CDR3 nucleotides read TGTGCCAGCAGCCTCCTCTCGATTGGAAATGAGCAGTTCTTC. Protein: CASSLLSIGNEQFF.

This rearrangement joins TRBV5-1 to TRBJ2-3, with 10 bases that match TRBD2. Germline lookup yields CDR1 SGHRS and CDR2 YFSETQ. The CDR3 extends over 16 amino acids. Trimming removed 2 bases from V and 0 bases from J; junction bases left unmatched: 3. CDR3 residues: CASSLGSGGSTDTQYF. As DNA, the CDR3 is TGCGCCAGCAGCTTAGGTAGCGGGGGGAGCACAGATACGCAGTATTTT.

Here the CDR3 reads CSVVGTEAFF. In DNA form, the CDR3 reads TGCAGCGTTGTCGGCACTGAAGCTTTCTTT. The rearrangement links TRBV29-1 to TRBJ1-1, with unresolved D. The germline V gene has CDR1 SQVTM and CDR2 ANQGSEA. V was clipped by 4 bases and J by 4 bases, with 4 bases between them. This CDR3 has 10 residues.

This chain joins TRBV13 and TRBJ2-5; D tentatively fits TRBD1 or TRBD2 (7 bases each). The length of the CDR3 is 16 residues. V was pared by 5 bases and J by 8 bases, with 24 bases between. The germline gives CDR1 PRHDT, CDR2 FYEKMQ (reference sequence). For the CDR3, the DNA is TGTGCCAGCAGCCCCAGGGGGGGCCTCCGACCGAGCACCCAGTACTTC. It specifies CASSPRGGLRPSTQYF. Based on the CDR3 plus reference TRBV13 and TRBJ2-5, the full variable domain is AAGVIQSPRHLIKEKRETATLKCYPIPRHDTVYWYQQGPGQDPQFLISFYEKMQSDKGSIPDRFSAQQFSDYHSELNMSSLELGDSALYFCASSPRGGLRPSTQYFGPGTRLLVL.

This chain joins TRBV28 and TRBJ1-5; 7 bases fit TRBD1. The CDR3 is 14 residues long. J lost 4 bases, V lost 6 bases, and 6 bases had no gene match. Per the germline V gene, CDR1 is MDHEN and CDR2 is SYDVKM. The CDR3 loop reads CASSSGTVNQPQHF. CDR3 in DNA: TGTGCCAGCAGCTCTGGGACAGTTAATCAGCCCCAGCATTTT.

This clone has just a few counts. The chain links TRBV30 to TRBJ1-6; possible D gene TRBD1, 5 bases. The CDR3 extends over 15 amino acids. Trimming took 0 bases from V and 2 from J, leaving 8 bases between them. CDR1 and CDR2 (germline): GTSNPN, SVGIG (reference sequence). CDR3 loop: CAWSVRGTYNSPLHF. In DNA form, the CDR3 reads TGTGCCTGGAGTGTAAGGGGCACCTATAATTCACCCCTCCACTTT.